These 29 T cell receptor beta chains were all obtained from the same sample, sequenced in a study of blood T cell repertoires in COVID-19. The assay was immunoSEQ multiplex PCR, and TCRdb's table has in-frame clones only and misses some. This sample has just over 90,000 clones; roughly 90% occur once, and the top ten carry approximately 1.5%. Sample: peripheral blood. The receptor source for this set is a human donor with active COVID-19. The donor label of this sample is uncertain.

The V and J genes are TRBV6-5 and TRBJ2-1; 10 bases match TRBD1. Trimming at V came to 7 bases and at J to 7 bases, leaving 4 bases not matched to a gene. The CDR3 spans 13 residues. The germline gives CDR1 MNHEY, CDR2 SVGAGI. The CDR3 DNA is TGTGCCAGCAAAGGACAGGGGGGGAATGAGCAGTTCTTC. Translated, it gives CASKGQGGNEQFF.

This clone showed up just once. The chain uses TRBV6-5 and TRBJ1-4, with D possibly being TRBD1 (6 bases). V lost 6 bases to trimming and J lost 7 bases, with 15 bases between them. The CDR3 has 14 amino acids. The germline V gene encodes CDR1 MNHEY and CDR2 SVGAGI. CDR3 nucleotide sequence: TGTGCCAGCAGCCTCGATACAGGGAGTGAAAAACTGTTTTTT. This translates into CASSLDTGSEKLFF.

The rearrangement links TRBV7-8 to TRBJ2-1, with 15 bases lining up with TRBD2. V lost 5 bases and J lost 9; bases outside the gene matches: 5. CDR1 SGHVS and CDR2 FQNEAQ come from the germline V gene. The CDR3 totals 15 residues. DNA for the CDR3: TGTGCCAGCAGCCTACGGACTAGCGGGGGGGGTGAGCAGTTCTTC. This translates into CASSLRTSGGGEQFF. The variable domain in full, completed from reference TRBV7-8 and TRBJ2-1, reads GAGVSQSPRYKVAKRGQDVALRCDPISGHVSLFWYQQALGQGPEFLTYFQNEAQLDKSGLPSDRFFAERPEGSVSTLKIQRTQQEDSAVYLCASSLRTSGGGEQFFGPGTRLTVL.

The chain has TRBV19 and TRBJ2-2; no firm D call. V shed 6 bases and J shed 1 base, with 6 bases lying between them. This CDR3 spans 13 amino acids. Germline-derived CDR1 and CDR2 are LNHDA and SQIVND (reference sequence). For the CDR3, the DNA is TGTGCCAGTAGCAATGTGAACACCGGGGAGCTGTTTTTT. This translates into CASSNVNTGELFF.

The chain is built from TRBV2 and TRBJ2-7; D might be TRBD2 (6 bases). Germline lookup yields CDR1 SNHLY and CDR2 FYNNEI. Trimming shortened V by 4 bases and J by 0 bases, and 10 bases separated the two germline ends. This CDR3 region has 14 residues. In nucleotides, the CDR3 is TGTGCCAGCAGTGTAACCGGGGGCTCCTACGAGCAGTACTTC. Encoded protein: CASSVTGGSYEQYF.

The rearrangement uses TRBV7-2 and TRBJ2-5; 8 bases match TRBD2. Germline V gene data show CDR1 as SGHTA and CDR2 as FQGNSA. The CDR3 length is 15 residues. V gave up 1 base and J gave up 2 bases; unmatched junction bases: 3. The CDR3 nucleotides read TGTGCCAGCAGCTTAGATGCGGGGGGTCAAGAGACCCAGTACTTC. Its translation: CASSLDAGGQETQYF.

This chain connects TRBV4-3 to TRBJ2-3; TRBD1 aligns across 9 bases. Germline V gives CDR1 LGHNA, CDR2 YSLEER. Trimming took 0 bases from V and 3 from J; bases not matched to a gene: 10. The CDR3 sequence is 18 residues long. The CDR3 reads CASSQDLDRGYWTDTQYF. The CDR3 DNA is TGCGCCAGCAGCCAAGATCTGGACAGGGGATATTGGACAGATACGCAGTATTTT.

This clone appeared a few times. The rearrangement joins TRBV19 to TRBJ2-7; weak D call: TRBD2 (6 bases). CDR1 and CDR2 from the germline V gene are LNHDA and SQIVND (reference sequence). This CDR3 comprises 16 residues. V lost 6 bases, J lost 1 base, and 19 bases lay in between. The CDR3, as DNA: TGTGCCAGTAGGAATACCGGGGGTTTGGGTTCCTACGAGCAGTACTTC. It translates to CASRNTGGLGSYEQYF. Using reference TRBV19 and TRBJ2-7 for the parts outside the CDR3, the full variable domain is DGGITQSPKYLFRKEGQNVTLSCEQNLNHDAMYWYRQDPGQGLRLIYYSQIVNDFQKGDIAEGYSVSREKKESFPLTVTSAQKNPTAFYLCASRNTGGLGSYEQYFGPGTRLTVT.

V gene TRBV9 combines with J gene TRBJ2-3; D is perhaps TRBD2 (6 bases). There are 15 residues in the CDR3. The ends were cut back, 3 bases at V and 0 bases at J, with 11 bases in the middle. Germline CDR1 is SGDLS and CDR2 is YYNGEE. The DNA for the CDR3 is TGTGCCAGCAGCGCACGGGAGCAAAGCACAGATACGCAGTATTTT. This sequence encodes CASSAREQSTDTQYF.

The rearrangement joins TRBV18 to TRBJ1-5; 7 nucleotides align to TRBD1. The junction had 5 bases not matched to a gene; V was cut back by 3 bases and J by 3 bases. This CDR3 has 15 residues. CDR1 is KGHSH, CDR2 LQKENI, per germline. The CDR3 protein is CASSPRGQDNQPQHF. CDR3 DNA: TGTGCCAGCTCACCTAGGGGGCAGGACAATCAGCCCCAGCATTTT.

V and J are TRBV3-1 (or the pseudogene TRBV3-2) and TRBJ2-5, with TRBD1 as a possible D gene (6 bases). V was pared by 3 bases and J by 7 bases, with 15 bases between. Germline-derived CDR1 and CDR2 are LGHDT and YNNKEL (reference sequence). This CDR3 is 14 amino acids long. The CDR3 nucleotides are TGTGCCAGCAGCCAGGGGGCCCCGCCGGGGACCCAGTACTTC. Amino acids: CASSQGAPPGTQYF.

V gene TRBV5-1 combines with J gene TRBJ2-1; 7 bases match TRBD2. J gave up 4 bases and V 0 bases, and 4 bases lay outside the gene matches. This CDR3 has 15 residues. Germline CDR1 SGHRS, CDR2 YFSETQ. Here the CDR3 reads CASSLASGAYNEQFF. The CDR3 coding sequence is TGCGCCAGCAGCTTGGCCAGCGGGGCTTACAATGAGCAGTTCTTC.

This clone was observed once. V and J are TRBV27 and TRBJ1-1; unclear D gene. The V end was cut by 5 bases, the J end by 0 bases, with 13 bases between. Germline CDR1 and CDR2: MNHEY and SMNVEV (reference sequence). The CDR3 extends over 15 amino acids. The CDR3 sequence: CASSPALQLNTEAFF. CDR3 DNA: TGTGCCAGCAGTCCCGCCTTGCAGTTGAACACTGAAGCTTTCTTT.

The genes are TRBV3-1 (or the pseudogene TRBV3-2) and TRBJ2-7; a possible D gene is TRBD2 (5 bases). CDR1 LGHDT and CDR2 YNNKEL come from the germline V gene (reference sequence). V lost 3 bases and J lost 1, with 19 bases in between. This CDR3 is 17 amino acids long. The CDR3 DNA reads as TGTGCCAGCAGCCAGATCATTACGCGGGCGACATCCTACGAGCAGTACTTC. It translates to CASSQIITRATSYEQYF.

The chain uses TRBV6-5 and TRBJ2-2, with D perhaps matching TRBD1 (6 bases). Trimming took 7 bases from V and 0 from J, leaving 12 bases between them. The CDR3 covers 15 residues. Looked up from germline, CDR1 is MNHEY and CDR2 is SVGAGI. The CDR3 is CASKTGPPNTGELFF. The CDR3, as DNA: TGTGCCAGCAAAACAGGGCCCCCGAACACCGGGGAGCTGTTTTTT.

The DNA for the CDR3 is TGTGCCATCAGTGATTGGGCGGGCGAGCGGGGAAACAATGAGCAGTTCTTC. It yields the protein CAISDWAGERGNNEQFF. The J gene is TRBJ2-1, the V gene TRBV10-3; 7 bases agree with TRBD2. The CDR3 covers 17 residues. CDR1 and CDR2 from the germline V gene are ENHRY and SYGVKD. The V segment lost 3 bases and the J segment 5 bases; nucleotides outside the gene matches: 13.

The chain is built from TRBV10-3 and TRBJ2-7; 9 nucleotides align to TRBD1. The V gene's germline CDR1 is ENHRY and CDR2 SYGVKD. V lost 5 bases to trimming and J lost 3 bases; unmatched junction nucleotides: 8. The CDR3 runs to 15 residues. The CDR3 DNA reads as TGTGCCATCAGTCAGCGGACAGGGGTTATCTACGAGCAGTACTTC. Its protein is CAISQRTGVIYEQYF.

This sequence joins TRBV11-3 and TRBJ2-2; 9 bases are a match to TRBD1. The CDR3 extends over 16 amino acids. Germline V CDR1 and CDR2: SGHNT, YENEEA. Germline trimming cut 5 bases from V and 6 bases from J; bases unmatched to any gene: 10. The CDR3 DNA reads as TGTGCCAGCAGCCCCGGACAGGGGATGTGGGCCGGGGAGCTGTTTTTT. It encodes CASSPGQGMWAGELFF.

CDR3 nucleotides: TGTGCCAGCAGGCTGACTAGCGGGGGAGGAGATACGCAGTATTTT. Its protein is CASRLTSGGGDTQYF. The chain joins TRBV6-5 to TRBJ2-3; 12 bases are shared with TRBD2. Per the germline V gene, CDR1 is MNHEY and CDR2 is SVGAGI. CDR3 length: 15 residues. Trimming cost V 6 bases and J 5 bases; bases outside gene matches: 6.

J is TRBJ2-5 and V is TRBV3-1 (or the pseudogene TRBV3-2); tentative D call: TRBD2 (7 bases). CDR1 is LGHDT and CDR2 is YNNKEL in the germline V gene (reference sequence). V gave up 7 bases and J gave up 4 bases, with 19 bases separating them. This CDR3 is built from 15 residues. The CDR3 DNA is TGTGCCAGCATGCCGACACCCCGGGGGGCAGAGACCCAGTACTTC. It yields the protein CASMPTPRGAETQYF.

The CDR3 here is CATSRALAEPGGYTF. In DNA, the CDR3 is TGTGCCACCAGCAGAGCCCTTGCAGAGCCCGGGGGCTACACCTTC. The chain combines TRBV15 with TRBJ1-2; D is unclear. Trimming removed 1 base from V and 8 bases from J, with 17 bases in between. The germline gives CDR1 LNHNV, CDR2 YYDKDF (reference sequence). This CDR3 is built from 15 residues.

The chain employs TRBV9 and TRBJ1-6, with D unresolved. The germline CDR1 and CDR2 sequences are SGDLS and YYNGEE. The length of the CDR3 is 15 residues. V was pared by 0 bases and J by 5 bases, with 9 bases between. CDR3 protein: CASSVGSGNNSPLHF. The CDR3 bases are TGTGCCAGCAGCGTAGGCTCGGGTAATAATTCACCCCTCCACTTT.

This clone was recorded once. V and J are TRBV6-6 and TRBJ1-1, with D possibly matching TRBD1 (5 bases). The CDR3 length is 13 residues. The germline gives CDR1 MNHNY, CDR2 SVGAGI (reference sequence). V shed 9 bases and J shed 0 bases, with 11 bases lying between them. The CDR3 region has the DNA TGTGCCAGTATGCAGGGATTGAACACTGAAGCTTTCTTT. Translation gives CASMQGLNTEAFF.

The V call is TRBV4-3, the J call TRBJ2-1; 13 nucleotides agree with TRBD2. This CDR3 has 17 amino acids. The germline gives CDR1 LGHNA, CDR2 YSLEER. V gave up 1 base and J gave up 4 bases; unmatched junction bases: 4. CDR3: CASSQGLAGGTYNEQFF. CDR3 in DNA: TGCGCCAGCAGCCAAGGACTAGCGGGGGGTACATACAATGAGCAGTTCTTC.

The chain couples TRBV9 to TRBJ2-5, with 9 bases aligning to TRBD1. CDR1 and CDR2 from the germline V gene are SGDLS and YYNGEE. CDR3 length: 16 residues. Unmatched junction bases numbered 6, after V lost 1 base and J lost 2 bases. The CDR3 nucleotides are TGTGCCAGCAGCGTAATTGGGACAGGGCTACAAGAGACCCAGTACTTC. The encoded protein is CASSVIGTGLQETQYF.

The chain uses TRBV10-3 and TRBJ1-2, with D tentatively TRBD1 (6 bases). The CDR3 extends over 15 amino acids. Germline CDR1 reads ENHRY; CDR2 reads SYGVKD. V was clipped by 6 bases and J by 3 bases, with 17 bases between them. CDR3 sequence reads: CAISSMGHRDYGYTF. The CDR3 bases are TGTGCCATCAGCTCTATGGGACACCGGGACTATGGCTACACCTTC.

The chain carries TRBV9 and TRBJ1-2; TRBD1 matches at 9 bases. Germline CDR1 reads SGDLS; CDR2 reads YYNGEE. The CDR3 loop spans 15 amino acids. After removal of 0 bases from V and 3 bases from J, the junction contained 3 bases not matched to a gene. CDR3 loop: CASSVEDRGDYGYTF. The CDR3 coding sequence is TGTGCCAGCAGCGTAGAGGACAGGGGTGACTATGGCTACACCTTC.

CDR3 bases: TGTGCCAGCTCACCAATGGGGGCGGATCAGCCCCAGCATTTT. It codes for CASSPMGADQPQHF. V gene TRBV18 combines with J gene TRBJ1-5, with a weak D call TRBD1 (6 bases). Trimming pared 2 bases from V and 5 bases from J, leaving 10 bases between. The CDR3 is 14 residues long. Looked up from germline, CDR1 is KGHSH and CDR2 is LQKENI. Drawing the rest from reference TRBV18 and TRBJ1-5, the complete variable domain is NAGVMQNPRHLVRRRGQEARLRCSPMKGHSHVYWYRQLPEEGLKFMVYLQKENIIDESGMPKERFSAEFPKEGPSILRIQQVVRGDSAAYFCASSPMGADQPQHFGDGTRLSIL.

This chain connects TRBV7-8 to TRBJ2-3, with 7 nucleotides matching TRBD2. Germline V gene sequence: CDR1 SGHVS, CDR2 FQNEAQ. The CDR3 loop spans 17 amino acids. With V trimmed by 6 bases and J by 3 bases, 15 bases remained unmatched. CDR3 DNA sequence: TGTGCCAGCAGGAGTCGACCACCGGGGGGTTGGACAGATACGCAGTATTTT. Protein product: CASRSRPPGGWTDTQYF.